These T cell receptor beta chains were read from a single sample in a study of shared clonotypes between healthy human individuals. TCRdb keeps only in-frame clones here, not all; method: immunoSEQ multiplex PCR. This table has some 2,100,000 clones, approximately 95% appearing once. The sequenced sample was naive CD4+ T cells sorted from blood. These receptors came from a young man in good health. Each CDR3 is given with its conserved first and last residue. A D gene is named only where the DNA matches it firmly. Expanded clones are given a class, and other clones once, few, many or no size at all.

j_gene: TRBJ1-5; abundance: NA; v_gene: TRBV4-1; d_gene: NA; CDR3aa: CASSQGVGGTYSNQPQHF; CDR3nt: TGCGCCAGCAGCCAAGGAGTGGGGGGGACCTATAGCAATCAGCCCCAGCATTTT
j_gene: TRBJ1-2; abundance: NA; v_gene: TRBV28; d_gene: NA; CDR3aa: CASSLTGRVQYGYTF; CDR3nt: TGTGCCAGCAGTTTAACGGGCAGGGTGCAATATGGCTACACCTTC
j_gene: TRBJ2-7; abundance: once; v_gene: TRBV11-2; d_gene: TRBD1; CDR3aa: CASSPSGTGGIYEQYF; CDR3nt: TGTGCCAGCAGCCCCTCCGGGACAGGGGGAATCTACGAGCAGTACTTC
j_gene: TRBJ2-1; abundance: NA; v_gene: TRBV6-6; d_gene: NA; CDR3aa: CASSPTTMEQFF; CDR3nt: TGTGCCAGCAGTCCAACGACAATGGAGCAGTTCTTC
j_gene: TRBJ1-5; abundance: NA; v_gene: TRBV5-1; d_gene: NA; CDR3aa: CASSESGFNNQPQHF; CDR3nt: TGCGCCAGCAGCGAATCGGGATTCAACAATCAGCCCCAGCATTTT
j_gene: TRBJ2-5; abundance: NA; v_gene: TRBV11-2; d_gene: NA; CDR3aa: CASSLDRSFQETQYF; CDR3nt: TGTGCCAGCAGCTTAGATAGAAGCTTCCAAGAGACCCAGTACTTC
j_gene: TRBJ2-2; abundance: NA; v_gene: TRBV4-3; d_gene: TRBD2; CDR3aa: CASSKLAGDTGELFF; CDR3nt: TGCGCCAGCAGTAAACTAGCGGGGGACACCGGGGAGCTGTTTTTT
j_gene: TRBJ2-7; abundance: few; v_gene: TRBV7-3; d_gene: NA; CDR3aa: CASSLTWADQTW; CDR3nt: TGTGCCAGCAGCTTAACGTGGGCAGATCAAACCTGG
j_gene: TRBJ2-3; abundance: NA; v_gene: TRBV29-1; d_gene: NA; CDR3aa: CSVGAGSETDTQYF; CDR3nt: TGCAGCGTGGGGGCCGGGTCGGAGACAGATACGCAGTATTTT
j_gene: TRBJ2-1; abundance: NA; v_gene: TRBV5-1; d_gene: TRBD2; CDR3aa: CASRGLAGGREQFF; CDR3nt: TGCGCCAGCAGAGGTCTAGCGGGGGGGCGCGAGCAGTTCTTC
j_gene: TRBJ2-7; abundance: NA; v_gene: TRBV15; d_gene: TRBD1; CDR3aa: CASSTGGVSDEQYF; CDR3nt: TGTGCCTCCTCAACAGGGGGAGTATCGGACGAGCAGTACTTC
j_gene: TRBJ1-1; abundance: NA; v_gene: TRBV6-5; d_gene: TRBD1; CDR3aa: CASTSSRTGNTEAFF; CDR3nt: TGTGCCAGCACCTCAAGCAGGACAGGGAACACTGAAGCTTTCTTT
j_gene: TRBJ1-1; abundance: NA; v_gene: TRBV19; d_gene: NA; CDR3aa: CASSIEKGVGTEAFF; CDR3nt: TGTGCCAGTAGTATAGAAAAGGGAGTAGGCACTGAAGCTTTCTTT
j_gene: TRBJ1-1; abundance: NA; v_gene: TRBV7-9; d_gene: NA; CDR3aa: CASSVVGGRNTEAFF; CDR3nt: TGTGCCAGCAGCGTGGTAGGGGGACGGAACACTGAAGCTTTCTTT
j_gene: TRBJ2-7; abundance: NA; v_gene: TRBV30; d_gene: NA; CDR3aa: CAWSQGGGYEQYF; CDR3nt: TGTGCCTGGAGCCAGGGGGGTGGGTACGAGCAGTACTTC
j_gene: TRBJ2-1; abundance: NA; v_gene: TRBV29-1; d_gene: TRBD2; CDR3aa: CSVKREAFNEQFF; CDR3nt: TGCAGCGTTAAACGGGAGGCGTTCAATGAGCAGTTCTTC
j_gene: TRBJ2-7; abundance: NA; v_gene: TRBV28; d_gene: NA; CDR3aa: CASSLSALGVYEQYF; CDR3nt: TGTGCCAGCAGTCTGTCCGCTTTGGGAGTCTACGAGCAGTACTTC
j_gene: TRBJ1-1; abundance: NA; v_gene: TRBV6-6; d_gene: NA; CDR3aa: CASGPIRGIPEAFF; CDR3nt: TGTGCCAGCGGGCCCATAAGGGGGATCCCTGAAGCTTTCTTT
j_gene: TRBJ2-3; abundance: NA; v_gene: TRBV2; d_gene: NA; CDR3aa: CASNVGGADTQYF; CDR3nt: TGTGCCAGCAATGTAGGGGGGGCAGATACGCAGTATTTT
j_gene: TRBJ2-3; abundance: NA; v_gene: TRBV14; d_gene: TRBD1; CDR3aa: CASSTTGRSTDTQYF; CDR3nt: TGTGCCAGCAGCACGACAGGGCGTAGCACAGATACGCAGTATTTT
j_gene: TRBJ1-6; abundance: NA; v_gene: TRBV6-5; d_gene: NA; CDR3aa: CASSSGTINSPLHF; CDR3nt: TGTGCCAGCAGCTCCGGGACCATTAATTCACCCCTCCACTTT
j_gene: TRBJ2-2; abundance: NA; v_gene: TRBV5-1; d_gene: NA; CDR3aa: CASSLRETGELFF; CDR3nt: TGCGCCAGCAGCTTGAGGGAGACAGGGGAGCTGTTTTTT
j_gene: TRBJ2-2; abundance: NA; v_gene: TRBV11-2; d_gene: NA; CDR3aa: CASSFRVAGKNTGELFF; CDR3nt: TGTGCCAGCAGCTTTCGTGTGGCGGGGAAGAACACCGGGGAGCTGTTTTTT
j_gene: TRBJ2-7; abundance: NA; v_gene: TRBV7-2; d_gene: NA; CDR3aa: CASSRDRAYEQYF; CDR3nt: TGTGCCAGCAGCCGGGACCGCGCCTACGAGCAGTACTTC
j_gene: TRBJ2-7; abundance: NA; v_gene: TRBV10-1; d_gene: NA; CDR3aa: CASSEGDEQYF; CDR3nt: TGCGCCAGCAGTGAGGGAGACGAGCAGTACTTC
j_gene: TRBJ2-1; abundance: NA; v_gene: TRBV7-2; d_gene: NA; CDR3aa: CASSRDIGGGEQFF; CDR3nt: TGTGCCAGCAGCAGAGACATCGGGGGAGGTGAGCAGTTCTTC